Listed here are 16 T cell receptor beta chains from one sample, sequenced in a study of CD8+ T cells in alopecia areata. Described treatment: oral pan-JAK inhibitor, 5-10 mg twice daily. cDNA prepared by RNA extraction and subsequent reverse transcription served as the template for sequencing. Sequencing used immunoSEQ multiplex PCR; TCRdb keeps in-frame clones, though not all of them. The sample yields 150,000 to 200,000 clones, 60% to 70% seen once. The sequencing here drew on CD4+ T cells sorted from blood, taken at week 4, from a patient treated with tofacitinib. The source is a human donor with alopecia areata.

This clone occurred a few times. This rearrangement joins TRBV10-3 to TRBJ2-3; 7 nucleotides agree with TRBD2. V dropped 2 bases and J dropped 0; count of bases not matched to a gene: 5. CDR3 length equals 16 residues. Germline lookup yields CDR1 ENHRY and CDR2 SYGVKD. As DNA, the CDR3 is TGTGCCATCAGTGAGACCGCGCGGGGGAGCACAGATACGCAGTATTTT. Translation gives CAISETARGSTDTQYF.

The chain uses TRBV7-2 and TRBJ2-2; no reliable D call. The CDR3 totals 12 residues. Trimming shortened V by 4 bases and J by 8 bases, and 8 bases separated the two germline ends. The germline CDR1 and CDR2 sequences are SGHTA and FQGNSA. CDR3 nucleotides: TGTGCCAGCAGCTCTCTAGAGGGGGAGCTGTTTTTT. Translated: CASSSLEGELFF.

CDR3 nucleotide sequence: TGCGCCAGCAGCCTTGACAGGGTCCCGAACACCGGGGAGCTGTTTTTT. It translates to CASSLDRVPNTGELFF. J is TRBJ2-2 and V is TRBV5-1; 7 nucleotides agree with TRBD1. CDR1 and CDR2 from the germline V gene are SGHRS and YFSETQ. CDR3 length equals 16 residues. Germline trimming cut 4 bases from V and 0 bases from J; bases unmatched to any gene: 6.

This chain links TRBV5-1 with TRBJ2-2; possibly TRBD1 or TRBD2 for D (5 bases each). The CDR3 loop spans 14 amino acids. V was pared by 4 bases and J by 7 bases, with 14 bases between. Germline-derived CDR1 and CDR2 are SGHRS and YFSETQ. The CDR3 DNA is TGCGCCAGCAGCGGGACCGTTTTGGGCGGGGAGCTGTTTTTT. Translated: CASSGTVLGGELFF.

The chain joins TRBV29-1 to TRBJ2-3, with 10 nucleotides matching TRBD2. The germline gives CDR1 SQVTM, CDR2 ANQGSEA. With V trimmed by 7 bases and J by 4 bases, 2 bases remained unmatched. This CDR3 region has 12 residues. The CDR3 loop reads CSALAGPDTQYF. CDR3 nucleotide sequence: TGCAGCGCACTAGCGGGGCCAGATACGCAGTATTTT.

This chain connects TRBV7-9 to TRBJ2-3; D remains unclear. From germline, CDR1 is SEHNR and CDR2 FQNEAQ (reference sequence). V lost 1 base and J 5 bases, leaving 13 bases between the germline ends. The CDR3 is 15 residues long. CDR3 protein: CASSLGVARLDTQYF. In DNA, the CDR3 is TGTGCCAGCAGCTTAGGCGTAGCCAGATTAGATACGCAGTATTTT. The full variable domain, its missing parts supplied by reference TRBV7-9 and TRBJ2-3, is DTGVSQNPRHKITKRGQNVTFRCDPISEHNRLYWYRQTLGQGPEFLTYFQNEAQLEKSRLLSDRFSAERPKGSFSTLEIQRTEQGDSAMYLCASSLGVARLDTQYFGPGTRLTVL.

V and J are TRBV29-1 and TRBJ2-5, with a possible D match to TRBD2 (6 bases). The germline gives CDR1 SQVTM, CDR2 ANQGSEA. The CDR3 has 13 amino acids. Trimming pared 1 base from V and 5 bases from J, leaving 11 bases between. The CDR3 loop is CSVEGGRRETQYF. The CDR3 DNA reads TGCAGCGTTGAAGGGGGGAGGAGGGAGACCCAGTACTTC.

The chain combines TRBV29-1 with TRBJ2-5, with 13 bases identical to TRBD2. The J segment lost 7 bases and the V segment lost 8 bases, leaving 13 bases of the junction unmatched. The V gene's germline CDR1 is SQVTM and CDR2 ANQGSEA. The CDR3 has 15 residues. The CDR3 protein is CSLQGTSGDPRTQYF. CDR3 coding DNA: TGCAGCCTTCAGGGGACTAGCGGGGATCCGCGGACCCAGTACTTC. Together with reference TRBV29-1 and TRBJ2-5, the CDR3 gives the full variable domain: SAVISQKPSRDICQRGTSLTIQCQVDSQVTMMFWYRQQPGQSLTLIATANQGSEATYESGFVIDKFPISRPNLTFSTLTVSNMSPEDSSIYLCSLQGTSGDPRTQYFGPGTRLLVL.

This clone was seen just once. The chain uses TRBV28 and TRBJ1-1; no clear D gene. The V end was cut by 2 bases, the J end by 6 bases, with 13 bases between. There are 14 residues in the CDR3. In germline, CDR1 is MDHEN, CDR2 SYDVKM. The DNA for the CDR3 is TGTGCCAGCAGTTTAAATCTTGGGCTTCCTGAAGCTTTCTTT. As protein: CASSLNLGLPEAFF.

The rearrangement joins TRBV29-1 to TRBJ2-1; D possibly corresponds to TRBD1 (7 bases). Germline CDR1 SQVTM, CDR2 ANQGSEA. This CDR3 spans 15 amino acids. The V end was cut by 7 bases, the J end by 5 bases, with 21 bases between. In DNA form, the CDR3 reads TGCAGCGCACTAAGCAGGGGGGCTCTGAACAATGAGCAGTTCTTC. Residues: CSALSRGALNNEQFF.

This chain links TRBV18 with TRBJ1-5; 7 positions match TRBD1. With V trimmed by 0 bases and J by 5 bases, 4 bases remained unmatched. This CDR3 has 15 residues. Germline V gene data show CDR1 as KGHSH and CDR2 as LQKENI. The CDR3 DNA follows: TGTGCCAGCTCACCACCGGGGGGACAGTATCAGCCCCAGCATTTT. Encoded protein: CASSPPGGQYQPQHF.

This chain joins TRBV30 and TRBJ2-7; D unresolved. The V and J ends lost 0 bases and 5 bases respectively, with 5 bases between them. Germline V gene lookup returns CDR1 GTSNPN and CDR2 SVGIG (reference sequence). This CDR3 is built from 11 residues. The CDR3 loop is CAWSVDHEQYF. As DNA, the CDR3 is TGTGCCTGGAGTGTAGACCACGAGCAGTACTTC. Complete variable domain (other parts from reference TRBV30 and TRBJ2-7): SQTIHQWPATLVQPVGSPLSLECTVEGTSNPNLYWYRQAAGRGLQLLFYSVGIGQISSEVPQNLSASRPQDRQFILSSKKLLLSDSGFYLCAWSVDHEQYFGPGTRLTVT.

This clone was counted between two and nine times. This chain connects TRBV7-9 to TRBJ2-6; D uncertain. This CDR3 has 13 amino acids. Germline CDR1 reads SEHNR; CDR2 reads FQNEAQ (reference sequence). V dropped 8 bases and J dropped 2 bases, with 7 bases sitting between them. CDR3: CASSRAGANVLTF. The CDR3 DNA reads TGTGCCAGCTCCCGAGCTGGGGCCAACGTCCTGACTTTC.

The chain joins TRBV30 to TRBJ2-7; D perhaps matches TRBD2 (5 bases). V was pared by 8 bases and J by 0 bases, with 20 bases between. The germline CDR1 and CDR2 sequences are GTSNPN and SVGIG (reference sequence). CDR3 length: 15 amino acids. The CDR3 nucleotides are TGTGCCAGCAGACCGAATGGACTTCTCTCCTACGAGCAGTACTTC. Translated, it gives CASRPNGLLSYEQYF.

The chain couples TRBV15 to TRBJ2-7, with TRBD2 identical over 7 bases. The CDR3 consists of 16 residues. Germline trimming cut 0 bases from V and 3 bases from J; bases unmatched to any gene: 8. Per the germline V gene, CDR1 is LNHNV and CDR2 is YYDKDF (reference sequence). CDR3: CATSRDGAGRFYEQYF. CDR3 nucleotides: TGTGCCACCAGCAGAGATGGAGCGGGGCGATTCTACGAGCAGTACTTC.

The CDR3 is CASSLSGTIYF. The CDR3 nucleotides read TGTGCCAGCAGCCTTAGCGGTACCATATATTTT. J is TRBJ1-3 and V is TRBV4-2; no clear D. Germline V gene lookup returns CDR1 LGHNA and CDR2 YNFKEQ. CDR3 size: 11 residues. V lost 4 bases and J 10 bases, leaving 8 bases between the germline ends.